These 4 T cell receptor beta chains came from one sample sequenced in a study of cytomegalovirus exposure and HLA in healthy donors. Profiling relied on immunoSEQ multiplex PCR, and the TCRdb table lists in-frame clones only, not all of them. The table has 200,000 to 250,000 clones, approximately 88% seen once. Sequencing was done on a sample of PBMCs. Receptors originate from a woman under 40 in good health and CMV-seropositive.

The chain links TRBV6-1 to TRBJ1-5, with D unclear. The CDR3 is 18 residues long. Germline CDR1 is MNHNS and CDR2 is SASEGT. Trimming removed 3 bases at V and 2 bases at J, with 20 bases between. The chain's CDR3 is CASSDVVSGVYGNQPQHF. CDR3 nucleotide sequence: TGTGCCAGCAGTGACGTCGTTTCGGGTGTGTACGGCAATCAGCCCCAGCATTTT.

This clone turned up a few times. The V and J genes are TRBV28 and TRBJ1-2; tentative D call: TRBD1 (6 bases). Trimming took 7 bases from V and 2 from J, leaving 17 bases between them. This CDR3 is 15 amino acids long. Germline CDR1 is MDHEN and CDR2 is SYDVKM. The DNA of the CDR3 is TGTGCCAGCACCCCTGGGGGCGGAGCGAACTATGGCTACACCTTC. This gives the protein CASTPGGGANYGYTF.

The chain has TRBV7-9 and TRBJ2-7, with TRBD1 as a possible D gene (6 bases). Per germline, CDR1 SEHNR and CDR2 FQNEAQ (reference sequence). Trimming cost V 4 bases and J 3 bases, with 13 bases left between them. The CDR3 has 14 residues. CDR3 residues: CASSYTTGIYEQYF. The CDR3, as DNA: TGTGCCAGCAGCTACACGACAGGTATCTACGAGCAGTACTTC.

The CDR3 DNA reads as TGTGCCTGGAGTTCCCAGGGGGGTAGGGGAGACACTGAAGCTTTCTTT. It yields the protein CAWSSQGGRGDTEAFF. V gene TRBV30 combines with J gene TRBJ1-1, with TRBD1 identical over 7 bases. The CDR3 has 16 amino acids. Germline-derived CDR1 and CDR2 are GTSNPN and SVGIG (reference sequence). The V segment lost 2 bases and the J segment 3 bases; nucleotides outside the gene matches: 12.